This T cell receptor beta chain was observed in a study of OX40 agonist ivuxolimab in advanced cancers. Libraries were prepared by immunoSEQ multiplex PCR; TCRdb keeps only in-frame clonotypes and omits some of them. The table includes tens of thousands of clones, around 86% detected once. Sequencing was performed on CD4+ or CD8+ T cells sorted from blood, taken in a trial of the OX40 agonist ivuxolimab. The origin of this receptor is an adult with an advanced solid tumor such as melanoma, head and neck, liver or kidney cancer.

In DNA, the CDR3 is TGTGCCAGCTCGACCGGGGGAACCCCAGAAGCTTTCTTT. Amino acids: CASSTGGTPEAFF. V is TRBV18 and J is TRBJ1-1, with D tentatively TRBD1 (5 bases). This CDR3 spans 13 amino acids. The V gene's germline CDR1 is KGHSH and CDR2 LQKENI. V dropped 6 bases and J dropped 8 bases, with 16 bases sitting between them.